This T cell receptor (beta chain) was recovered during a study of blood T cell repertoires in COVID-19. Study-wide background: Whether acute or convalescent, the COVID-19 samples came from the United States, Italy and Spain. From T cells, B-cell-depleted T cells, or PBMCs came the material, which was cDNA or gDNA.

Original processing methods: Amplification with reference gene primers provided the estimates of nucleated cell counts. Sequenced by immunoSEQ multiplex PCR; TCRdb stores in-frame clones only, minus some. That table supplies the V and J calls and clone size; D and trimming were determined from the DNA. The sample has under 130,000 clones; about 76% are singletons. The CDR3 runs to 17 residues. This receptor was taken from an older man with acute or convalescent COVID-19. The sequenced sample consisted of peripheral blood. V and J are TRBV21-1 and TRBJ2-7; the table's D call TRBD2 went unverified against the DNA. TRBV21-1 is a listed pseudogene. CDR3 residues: CASSTLGGLARDYEQYF. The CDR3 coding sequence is TGTGCCAGCAGCACACTAGGGGGACTAGCGAGAGACTACGAGCAGTACTTC.